These 27 T cell receptor beta chains share one sample of origin, sequenced in a study of blood T cell repertoires in COVID-19. Clones were sequenced by immunoSEQ multiplex PCR, and TCRdb holds only the in-frame ones, with some missing. The sample records around 300,000 clones, more than 75% being singletons. The sample comprised PBMCs or T cells enriched from blood (not recorded which). The receptors originated from a woman in her twenties or thirties who had recovered from COVID-19.

The V call is TRBV28, the J call TRBJ2-6; D is ambiguous. V lost 5 bases and J lost 5, with 10 bases in between. The CDR3 runs 14 residues. Germline V gene lookup returns CDR1 MDHEN and CDR2 SYDVKM. The CDR3 sequence is CASSLPVRANVLTF. Written as DNA, the CDR3 is TGTGCCAGCAGTCTACCCGTGAGGGCCAACGTCCTGACTTTC. Full variable domain (rest looked up from reference TRBV28 and TRBJ2-6): DVKVTQSSRYLVKRTGEKVFLECVQDMDHENMFWYRQDPGLGLRLIYFSYDVKMKEKGDIPEGYSVSREKKERFSLILESASTNQTSMYLCASSLPVRANVLTFGAGSRLTVL.

This clone was picked up one time. The V and J genes are TRBV6-1 and TRBJ2-2, with D possibly matching TRBD2 (5 bases). V lost 2 bases, J lost 4 bases, and 11 bases lay in between. Germline CDR1 MNHNS, CDR2 SASEGT. This CDR3 comprises 15 residues. The CDR3 protein is CASSEQRLSTGELFF. DNA of the CDR3: TGTGCCAGCAGTGAACAAAGACTAAGCACCGGGGAGCTGTTTTTT.

V gene TRBV2 combines with J gene TRBJ2-7, with 9 bases lining up with TRBD1. The germline V gene encodes CDR1 SNHLY and CDR2 FYNNEI. CDR3 size: 14 residues. The trim removed 5 bases at V and 3 bases at J, leaving 5 bases unmatched. The chain's CDR3 is CASSRDRENYEQYF. The CDR3 region has the DNA TGTGCCAGCAGTCGGGACAGGGAGAACTACGAGCAGTACTTC.

J is TRBJ2-7 and V is TRBV7-2; D gene ambiguous. Trimming took off 4 bases at V and 3 bases at J, with 4 bases between the two ends. The CDR3 has 11 residues. From germline, CDR1 is SGHTA and CDR2 FQGNSA. As DNA, the CDR3 is TGTGCCAGCAGCTATTACTACGAGCAGTACTTC. Its protein product is CASSYYYEQYF.

The V call is TRBV7-9, the J call TRBJ1-1; TRBD1 aligns across 7 bases. The CDR3 has 13 amino acids. Germline V gives CDR1 SEHNR, CDR2 FQNEAQ (reference sequence). V gave up 1 base and J gave up 7 bases; unmatched junction bases: 3. CDR3 protein: CASSLGQGNEAFF. DNA for the CDR3: TGTGCCAGCAGCTTAGGACAGGGCAATGAAGCTTTCTTT. Full variable domain (missing parts from reference TRBV7-9 and TRBJ1-1): DTGVSQNPRHKITKRGQNVTFRCDPISEHNRLYWYRQTLGQGPEFLTYFQNEAQLEKSRLLSDRFSAERPKGSFSTLEIQRTEQGDSAMYLCASSLGQGNEAFFGQGTRLTVV.

The V gene is TRBV25-1, the J gene TRBJ1-3; 9 nucleotides agree with TRBD1. The germline V gene has CDR1 MGHDK and CDR2 SYGVNS. The CDR3 is 15 residues long. The J segment lost 4 bases and the V segment lost 1 base, leaving 2 bases of the junction unmatched. CDR3 in amino acids: CASSEWGTGGNTIYF. The CDR3 DNA reads as TGTGCCAGCAGTGAATGGGGGACAGGGGGAAACACCATATATTTT.

The chain carries TRBV7-2 and TRBJ2-2, with 10 nucleotides matching TRBD1. This CDR3 is built from 15 residues. Unmatched junction bases numbered 4, after V lost 5 bases and J lost 4 bases. Germline lookup yields CDR1 SGHTA and CDR2 FQGNSA. The CDR3 nucleotides read TGTGCCAGCAGCGCACGGACAGGGGGCACCGGGGAGCTGTTTTTT. This translates into CASSARTGGTGELFF.

V and J are TRBV19 and TRBJ1-4, with 7 bases identical to TRBD1. This CDR3 region has 15 residues. V trimming: 5 bases; J trimming: 8 bases; junction bases outside the gene matches: 11. In germline, CDR1 is LNHDA, CDR2 SQIVND (reference sequence). The CDR3 DNA is TGTGCCAGTAGTTCGTCCGGGACAGTGGGGGAAAAACTGTTTTTT. Translating it yields CASSSSGTVGEKLFF.

This clone was observed a single time. The chain is built from TRBV7-9 and TRBJ1-4; D is perhaps TRBD1 (5 bases). The CDR3 consists of 15 residues. The germline gives CDR1 SEHNR, CDR2 FQNEAQ (reference sequence). V was trimmed by 1 base and J by 5 bases, leaving 11 bases between them. CDR3 sequence (DNA): TGTGCCAGCAGCTTAGGGGGCGATAGGAATGAAAAACTGTTTTTT. Protein product: CASSLGGDRNEKLFF.

The V and J genes are TRBV2 and TRBJ1-1; unclear D gene. Trimming removed 4 bases at V and 0 bases at J, with 6 bases between. There are 13 residues in the CDR3. Germline V gene lookup returns CDR1 SNHLY and CDR2 FYNNEI. CDR3 region: CASSVEVNTEAFF. CDR3 DNA sequence: TGTGCCAGCAGTGTCGAGGTGAACACTGAAGCTTTCTTT.

The rearrangement joins TRBV12-3 or TRBV12-4 to TRBJ2-5; tentatively, D is TRBD1 (6 bases). V was cut by 5 bases and J by 3 bases, with 10 bases left in between. CDR3 size: 13 residues. In nucleotides, the CDR3 is TGTGCCAGCAGTACAGGGATGGAAGAGACCCAGTACTTC. Its protein is CASSTGMEETQYF.

The CDR3 region is CASSLWDLQSSGNTIYF. CDR3 nucleotide sequence: TGTGCCAGCAGTTTATGGGACTTACAGAGCTCTGGAAACACCATATATTTT. The chain links TRBV28 to TRBJ1-3; D gene unclear. This CDR3 has 17 amino acids. CDR1 is MDHEN, CDR2 SYDVKM, per germline. V was shortened by 0 bases and J by 0 bases, with 12 bases between the two germline ends.

V and J are TRBV19 and TRBJ1-5; D might be TRBD1 (6 bases). CDR1 and CDR2 (germline): LNHDA, SQIVND (reference sequence). Trimming left V 6 bases short and J 0 bases short, with 15 bases between. This CDR3 is 16 amino acids long. The CDR3 DNA reads as TGTGCCAGTAGGACCTTGGACAGATATAGCAATCAGCCCCAGCATTTT. This gives the protein CASRTLDRYSNQPQHF. Complete variable domain (other parts from reference TRBV19 and TRBJ1-5): DGGITQSPKYLFRKEGQNVTLSCEQNLNHDAMYWYRQDPGQGLRLIYYSQIVNDFQKGDIAEGYSVSREKKESFPLTVTSAQKNPTAFYLCASRTLDRYSNQPQHFGDGTRLSIL.

The gene calls are TRBV10-3 and TRBJ2-7, with TRBD1 matching over 8 bases. The CDR3 length is 14 residues. J was trimmed by 4 bases and V by 5 bases; bases with no gene match: 7. CDR1 is ENHRY and CDR2 is SYGVKD in the germline V gene. DNA of the CDR3: TGTGCCATCAGTTCTCCGGGACAGGCTTACGAGCAGTACTTC. This gives the protein CAISSPGQAYEQYF.

Here the CDR3 DNA reads TGTGCCAGCAGGCAGGAGGGGATTTCGAACACTGAAGCTTTCTTT. Translating it yields CASRQEGISNTEAFF. V and J are TRBV5-5 and TRBJ1-1; tentatively, D is TRBD1 (5 bases). The CDR3 length is 15 residues. Trimming took off 5 bases at V and 1 base at J, with 15 bases between the two ends. Germline values: CDR1 SGHKS, CDR2 YYEKEE (reference sequence).

A few counts support this clone. The gene calls are TRBV12-3 or TRBV12-4 and TRBJ1-6, with unresolved D. V was trimmed by 2 bases and J by 8 bases, leaving 7 bases between them. The CDR3 runs to 13 residues. The CDR3 DNA is TGTGCCAGCAGTTTAAGCGGGGATTCACCCCTCCACTTT. Protein sequence: CASSLSGDSPLHF.

The chain links TRBV6-6 to TRBJ1-1; D is ambiguous. There are 14 residues in the CDR3. Trimming pared 4 bases from V and 2 bases from J, leaving 11 bases between. In germline, CDR1 is MNHNY, CDR2 SVGAGI (reference sequence). CDR3 coding DNA: TGTGCCAGCAGTTCGACACCTCTTAACACTGAAGCTTTCTTT. Protein product: CASSSTPLNTEAFF.

The rearrangement links TRBV28 to TRBJ2-5; 7 bases map to TRBD1. This CDR3 has 20 residues. Per the germline V gene, CDR1 is MDHEN and CDR2 is SYDVKM. J lost 3 bases, V lost 6 bases, and 25 bases had no gene match. This CDR3 reads CASSWDRHGIQRVQKETQYF. CDR3 in DNA: TGTGCCAGCAGCTGGGACAGACACGGGATCCAGAGGGTCCAAAAAGAGACCCAGTACTTC.

This clone turned up a few times. The CDR3 reads CASSSGTGSSPLHF. CDR3 DNA sequence: TGTGCCAGTAGTTCGGGGACAGGGAGTTCACCCCTCCACTTT. This sequence joins TRBV19 and TRBJ1-6; the match to TRBD1 covers 9 bases. Trimming took 5 bases from V and 9 from J; bases not matched to a gene: 5. CDR3 length: 14 residues. Germline V CDR1 and CDR2: LNHDA, SQIVND (reference sequence).

V is TRBV7-3 and J is TRBJ2-1; TRBD1 matches 8 bases. V gave up 5 bases and J gave up 4 bases; unmatched junction bases: 4. Per the germline V gene, CDR1 is SGHTA and CDR2 is FQGTGA. CDR3 length: 14 amino acids. The CDR3 here is CASSPGQGYNEQFF. The CDR3 DNA is TGTGCCAGCAGCCCCGGACAGGGTTACAATGAGCAGTTCTTC.

The chain links TRBV5-6 to TRBJ1-2; D call uncertain. The V end lost 0 bases, the J end lost 4 bases, and 13 bases lay between the germline ends. Germline V lookup: CDR1 SGHDT, CDR2 YYEEEE. This CDR3 is built from 15 residues. CDR3: CASSLVEGEGYGYTF. The DNA for the CDR3 is TGTGCCAGCAGCTTGGTTGAGGGAGAGGGCTATGGCTACACCTTC.

The chain has TRBV18 and TRBJ1-2; maybe TRBD1 (6 bases). The CDR3 consists of 14 residues. Deletions cut 5 bases from V and 6 bases from J, with 16 bases between. Germline V CDR1 and CDR2: KGHSH, LQKENI. The CDR3 protein is CASSTVQGKNGYTF. Here the CDR3 DNA reads TGTGCCAGCTCAACCGTCCAGGGGAAAAATGGCTACACCTTC.

The V call is TRBV4-1, the J call TRBJ2-7, with 7 bases that match TRBD2. This CDR3 region has 16 residues. The junction had 14 bases not matched to a gene; V was cut back by 4 bases and J by 5 bases. The V gene's germline CDR1 is MGHRA and CDR2 YSYEKL. This CDR3 is CASSRGGTPYLDEQYF. DNA of the CDR3: TGCGCCAGCAGCCGGGGGGGAACCCCATACTTGGACGAGCAGTACTTC.

The CDR3 sequence: CATSRPGVGYNEKLFF. In DNA, the CDR3 is TGTGCCACCAGCAGGCCCGGGGTGGGGTACAATGAAAAACTGTTTTTT. The V gene is TRBV15, the J gene TRBJ1-4, with D uncertain. Germline lookup yields CDR1 LNHNV and CDR2 YYDKDF (reference sequence). This CDR3 region has 16 residues. The germline V and J ends were trimmed by 3 bases and 5 bases, with 16 bases remaining between them.

This chain links TRBV28 with TRBJ2-7; perhaps TRBD1 as D (6 bases). V lost 5 bases and J lost 2, with 16 bases in between. There are 15 residues in the CDR3. Germline CDR1 reads MDHEN; CDR2 reads SYDVKM. CDR3 DNA sequence: TGTGCCAGCAGTGGGACCCACAGGGTCCCCTACGAGCAGTACTTC. It is translated as CASSGTHRVPYEQYF.

J is TRBJ2-3 and V is TRBV28, with 10 bases fitting TRBD1. The CDR3 runs to 18 residues. Germline lookup yields CDR1 MDHEN and CDR2 SYDVKM. After removal of 6 bases from V and 0 bases from J, the junction contained 12 bases not matched to a gene. CDR3 in DNA: TGTGCCAGCAGCAAATTTGAGGGGACAGGGGCAAGCACAGATACGCAGTATTTT. Its translation: CASSKFEGTGASTDTQYF.

The chain carries TRBV10-2 and TRBJ2-1; the match to TRBD2 covers 9 bases. V shed 3 bases, J shed 6 bases, and the junction held 3 bases outside the gene matches. CDR3 length: 14 amino acids. In germline, CDR1 is WSHSY, CDR2 SAAADI. The CDR3 DNA reads TGCGCCAGCAGTGACGCTAGCGGGGCCAATGAGCAGTTCTTC. Translating gives CASSDASGANEQFF.